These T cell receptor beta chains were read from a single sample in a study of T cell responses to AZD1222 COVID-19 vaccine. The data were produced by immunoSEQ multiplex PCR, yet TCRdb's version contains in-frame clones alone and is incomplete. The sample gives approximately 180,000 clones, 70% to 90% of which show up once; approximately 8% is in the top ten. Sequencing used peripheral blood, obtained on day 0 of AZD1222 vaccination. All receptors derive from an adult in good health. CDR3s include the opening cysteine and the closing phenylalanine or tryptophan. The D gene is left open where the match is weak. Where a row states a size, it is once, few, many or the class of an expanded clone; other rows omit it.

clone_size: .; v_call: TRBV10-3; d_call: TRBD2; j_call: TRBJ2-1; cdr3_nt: TGTGCCATCAGTGGACTAGCGGGGGGGCCGGAGGTATTCAATGAGCAGTTCTTC; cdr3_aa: CAISGLAGGPEVFNEQFF
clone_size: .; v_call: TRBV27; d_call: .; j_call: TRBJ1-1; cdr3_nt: TGTGCCAGCAGTTTTAGCAGAAACACTGAAGCTTTCTTT; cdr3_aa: CASSFSRNTEAFF
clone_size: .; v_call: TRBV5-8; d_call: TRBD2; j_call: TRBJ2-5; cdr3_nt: TGTGCCAGCAGCTTGAAAGCGGGGGGGCTCCCGTTGGGGGAGACCCAGTACTTC; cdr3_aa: CASSLKAGGLPLGETQYF
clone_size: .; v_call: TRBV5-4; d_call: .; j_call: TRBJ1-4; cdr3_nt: TGTGCCAGCAGCGCCAAACCGGGACCCCTTAATGAAAAACTGTTTTTT; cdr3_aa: CASSAKPGPLNEKLFF
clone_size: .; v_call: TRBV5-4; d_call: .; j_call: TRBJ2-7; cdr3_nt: TGTGCCAGCAGAGCGCTGGGCCAGGGGATCCACGAGCAGTACTTC; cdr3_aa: CASRALGQGIHEQYF
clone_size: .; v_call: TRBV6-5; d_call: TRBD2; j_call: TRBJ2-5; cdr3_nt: TGTGCCAGCAGAATACTAGCGGCCCAAGAGACCCAGTACTTC; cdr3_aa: CASRILAAQETQYF
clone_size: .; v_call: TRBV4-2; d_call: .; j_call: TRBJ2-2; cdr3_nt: TGTGCCAGCAGCCCAGACTTCGGCAGGACGAACACCGGGGAGCTGTTTTTT; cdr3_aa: CASSPDFGRTNTGELFF
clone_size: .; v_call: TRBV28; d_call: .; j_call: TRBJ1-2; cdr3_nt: TGTGCCAGCAGTTTAGTAGGGGTCTATGGCTACACCTTC; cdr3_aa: CASSLVGVYGYTF
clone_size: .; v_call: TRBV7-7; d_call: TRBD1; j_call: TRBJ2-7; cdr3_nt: TGTGCCAGCAGCTCCGGACAGGGGGCCAACGAGCAGTACTTC; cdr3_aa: CASSSGQGANEQYF
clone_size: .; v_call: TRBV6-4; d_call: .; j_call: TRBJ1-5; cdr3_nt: TGTGCCAGCAGTGATGGGACGGTCAGCAATCAGCCCCAGCATTTT; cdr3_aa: CASSDGTVSNQPQHF
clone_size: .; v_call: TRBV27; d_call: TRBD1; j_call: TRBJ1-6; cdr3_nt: TGTGCCAGCAGTCGGGACAGGGGTGGCCGCTCACCCCTCCACTTT; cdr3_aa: CASSRDRGGRSPLHF
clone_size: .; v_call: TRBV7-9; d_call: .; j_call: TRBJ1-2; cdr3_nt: TGTGCCAGCAGCCATGTAGGGACCGACCTAGGCTATGGCTACACCTTC; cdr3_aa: CASSHVGTDLGYGYTF
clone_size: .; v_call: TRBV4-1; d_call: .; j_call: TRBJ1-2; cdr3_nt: TGCGCCAGCAGCCATCAGGCGGACGGATCCTATGGCTACACCTTC; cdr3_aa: CASSHQADGSYGYTF
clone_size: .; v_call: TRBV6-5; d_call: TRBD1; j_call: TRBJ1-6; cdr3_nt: TGTGCCAGCAGCATGGACAGGGATTCACCCCTCCACTTT; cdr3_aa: CASSMDRDSPLHF
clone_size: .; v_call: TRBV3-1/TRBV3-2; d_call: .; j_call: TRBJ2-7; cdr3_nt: TGTGCCAGCGCCGGAGCTGGGGGACCCGCTTACGAGCAGTACTTC; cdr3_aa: CASAGAGGPAYEQYF
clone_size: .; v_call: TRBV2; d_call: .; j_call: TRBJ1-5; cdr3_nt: TGTGCCAGCAGTGAAGCTCGGGGAGATCAGCCCCAGCATTTT; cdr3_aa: CASSEARGDQPQHF
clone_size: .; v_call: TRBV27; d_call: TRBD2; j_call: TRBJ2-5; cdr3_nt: TGTGCCAGCAGTTCGGGACTAGCGGGGGGGCAAGAGACCCAGTACTTC; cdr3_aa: CASSSGLAGGQETQYF
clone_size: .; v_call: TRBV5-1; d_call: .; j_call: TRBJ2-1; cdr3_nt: TGCGCCAGCAGCTTGAGCAGGGCGATGTACAATGAGCAGTTCTTC; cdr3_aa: CASSLSRAMYNEQFF
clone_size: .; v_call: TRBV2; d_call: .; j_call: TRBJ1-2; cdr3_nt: TGTGCCAGCAGTGACGGTTCGCAGGGCCTCTATCAAGGCTACACCTTC; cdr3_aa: CASSDGSQGLYQGYTF
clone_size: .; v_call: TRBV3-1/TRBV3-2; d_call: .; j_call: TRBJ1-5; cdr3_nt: TGTGCCAGCAGCCTTAGGACAGGCAATCAGCCCCAGCATTTT; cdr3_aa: CASSLRTGNQPQHF
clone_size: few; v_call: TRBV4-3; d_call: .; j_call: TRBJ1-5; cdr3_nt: TGCGCCAGCAGCCAAGAACCGTCCAGTCAGCCCCAGCATTTT; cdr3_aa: CASSQEPSSQPQHF
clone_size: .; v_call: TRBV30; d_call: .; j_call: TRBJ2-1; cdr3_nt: TGTGCCTGGAGTGTTGAAGCAGGTGAGCAGTTCTTC; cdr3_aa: CAWSVEAGEQFF
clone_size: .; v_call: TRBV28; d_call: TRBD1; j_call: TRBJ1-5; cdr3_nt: TGTGCCAGCAGTTCACAGGGGGCGCGTCAGCCCCAGCATTTT; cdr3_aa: CASSSQGARQPQHF
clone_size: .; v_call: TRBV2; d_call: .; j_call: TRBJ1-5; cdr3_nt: TGTGCCAGCAGTGAACCGGGACGCAATCAGCCCCAGCATTTT; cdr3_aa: CASSEPGRNQPQHF
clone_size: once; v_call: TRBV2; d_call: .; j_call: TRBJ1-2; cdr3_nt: TGTGCCAGCAGTGTTAGTAACTATGGCTACACCTTC; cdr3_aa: CASSVSNYGYTF
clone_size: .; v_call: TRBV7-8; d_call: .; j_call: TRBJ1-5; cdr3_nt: TGTGCCAGCAGCTTCGGGGACGAGAATCAGCCCCAGCATTTT; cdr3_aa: CASSFGDENQPQHF
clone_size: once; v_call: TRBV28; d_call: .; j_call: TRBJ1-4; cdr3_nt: TGTGCCAGCACTCGAGGGGAAAAACTGTTTTTT; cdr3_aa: CASTRGEKLFF
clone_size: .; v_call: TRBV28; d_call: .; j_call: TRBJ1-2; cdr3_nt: TGTGCCAGCAGTCCGACACTATTCTCGGATGGCTACACCTTC; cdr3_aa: CASSPTLFSDGYTF
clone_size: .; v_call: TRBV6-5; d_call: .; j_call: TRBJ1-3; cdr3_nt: TGTGCCAGCAGAGAGGGCTGGAACTCTGGAAACACCATATATTTT; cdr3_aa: CASREGWNSGNTIYF
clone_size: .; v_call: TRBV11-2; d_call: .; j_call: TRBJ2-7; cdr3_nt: TGTGCCAGCAGCTTGGTAATCTACGAGCAGTACTTC; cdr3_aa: CASSLVIYEQYF
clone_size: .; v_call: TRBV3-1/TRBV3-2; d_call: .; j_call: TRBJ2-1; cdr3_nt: TGTGCCAGCAGCCCAGGCGGGGGCACCTACAATGAGCAGTTCTTC; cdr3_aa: CASSPGGGTYNEQFF
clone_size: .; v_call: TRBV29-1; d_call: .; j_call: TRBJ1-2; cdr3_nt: TGCAGCGTTGACCAGCAGCCAGGGGCTAACTATGGCTACACCTTC; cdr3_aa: CSVDQQPGANYGYTF